These 30 T cell receptor beta chains originate from one sample sequenced in a study of T cells in Graves' hyperthyroidism and ophthalmopathy (dated by TCRdb to about 2019). Library preparation used multiplex PCR. The reads were generated on an Illumina HiSeq 2000. The TCR beta CDR3 regions were amplified from RNA transcripts. The first round of RT-PCR for the TCR CDR3 was performed with the HTBI primer set and the Qiagen OneStep RT-PCR kit. TCRdb trimmed public reads at Q25 via fastp, called clones via MiXCR and kept in-frame beta chains. Records with the same CDR3 protein are collapsed into one entry carrying the most frequent genes and DNA. The sample data list about 520,000 distinct CDR3 sequences, and 20% of these were observed just once. The top ten constitute 26% of the sample. The sequencing input was blood. The receptors were sampled from a man in his late teens or twenties with Graves' hyperthyroidism.

The sample holds a few counts of this clonotype. V gene TRBV19 combines with J gene TRBJ2-2; D is ambiguous. V lost 3 bases and J lost 5, with 10 bases in between. Per germline, CDR1 LNHDA and CDR2 SQIVND (reference sequence). This CDR3 spans 14 amino acids. CDR3 region: CASSMVDDTGELFF. The CDR3 nucleotides are TGTGCCAGTAGTATGGTTGATGATACCGGGGAGCTGTTTTTT.

This clonotype was detected ten times or more. The chain uses TRBV9 and TRBJ1-2; D gene ambiguous. Trimming cost V 4 bases and J 7 bases, with 17 bases left between them. The CDR3 is made up of 14 amino acids. In germline, CDR1 is SGDLS, CDR2 YYNGEE. This chain's CDR3 is CASSPSAKPGGYTF. The CDR3, as DNA: TGTGCCAGCAGCCCCAGTGCCAAGCCGGGTGGCTACACCTTC.

This clonotype was seen more than once but under ten times. The chain links TRBV20-1 to TRBJ2-7; 7 bases line up with TRBD2. The CDR3 is made up of 17 amino acids. Germline CDR1 is DFQATT and CDR2 is SNEGSKA (reference sequence). J lost 1 base, V lost 1 base, and 13 bases had no gene match. CDR3 in amino acids: CSARVTLAELLSYEQYF. The CDR3 bases are TGCAGTGCTAGAGTAACCCTAGCGGAGCTCCTTTCCTACGAGCAGTACTTC.

This clonotype occurred a few times. The chain employs TRBV2 and TRBJ2-7, with a weak D call TRBD1 (7 bases). From germline, CDR1 is SNHLY and CDR2 FYNNEI. The CDR3 consists of 16 residues. Trimming stripped 4 bases from V and 0 bases from J, with 16 bases between. The DNA of the CDR3 is TGTGCCAGCAGTGGCAGCCTCAGGGGGGACTCCTACGAGCAGTACTTC. It specifies CASSGSLRGDSYEQYF.

The chain is built from TRBV28 and TRBJ2-2; D gene ambiguous. Germline V lookup: CDR1 MDHEN, CDR2 SYDVKM. V lost 5 bases to trimming and J lost 4 bases, with 8 bases between them. The CDR3 spans 13 residues. CDR3 DNA: TGTGCCAGCAGTCACGAGAGCACCGGGGAGCTGTTTTTT. It yields the protein CASSHESTGELFF.

CDR3 nucleotides: TGCGCCAGCAGCCCCGACAGGGCCGGGCAAGAGACCCAGTACTTC. It translates to CASSPDRAGQETQYF. The chain is built from TRBV5-1 and TRBJ2-5, with 7 bases aligning to TRBD1. This CDR3 contains 15 residues. CDR1 is SGHRS and CDR2 is YFSETQ in the germline V gene. The V gene end was trimmed by 4 bases and the J gene end by 2 bases; junction bases not matched to a gene: 8.

This clonotype occurred many times. This sequence joins TRBV5-4 and TRBJ2-5; 8 bases align to TRBD2. The length of the CDR3 is 16 residues. The V gene end was trimmed by 3 bases and the J gene end by 0 bases; junction bases not matched to a gene: 7. The germline gives CDR1 SGHNT, CDR2 YYREEE (reference sequence). CDR3 sequence: CASSSGGGLNQETQYF. CDR3 DNA: TGTGCCAGCAGCTCGGGGGGGGGCCTCAACCAAGAGACCCAGTACTTC.

The chain couples TRBV12-3 or TRBV12-4 to TRBJ2-7, with D tentatively TRBD2 (5 bases). This CDR3 has 13 amino acids. V was clipped by 2 bases and J by 7 bases, with 12 bases between them. As DNA, the CDR3 is TGTGCCAGCAGTTTATTTATTCCGGGAGAGCAGTACTTC. Protein: CASSLFIPGEQYF.

The gene calls are TRBV27 and TRBJ2-1; 7 bases map to TRBD1. CDR1 and CDR2 from the germline V gene are MNHEY and SMNVEV (reference sequence). V shed 7 bases and J 0 bases; nucleotides not matched to a gene: 12. The length of the CDR3 is 17 residues. In DNA, the CDR3 is TGTGCCAGCAACCCACAGGGGACGGTAAGCTCCTACAATGAGCAGTTCTTC. It yields the protein CASNPQGTVSSYNEQFF.

This clonotype counts as medium-sized. The V gene is TRBV28, the J gene TRBJ1-1; D might be TRBD1 (5 bases). V lost 8 bases and J 9 bases, leaving 22 bases between the germline ends. Per the germline V gene, CDR1 is MDHEN and CDR2 is SYDVKM. The CDR3 length is 14 residues. Here the CDR3 DNA reads TGTGCCAGCCTAACTCAGGGAGGTAGAACTAAAGCTTTCTTT. It specifies CASLTQGGRTKAFF.

There are a few counts of this clonotype. A much more abundant neighbour one base away suggests this may be a read error. The V gene is TRBV20-1, the J gene TRBJ2-4; 7 nucleotides line up with TRBD1. This CDR3 has 12 residues. Germline CDR1 and CDR2: DFQATT and SNEGSKA (reference sequence). The CDR3 DNA sequence: TGCAGTGCTAGGACAGGGCAGGGCATTAAGTACTTC. Translating gives CSARTGQGIKYF.

This clonotype turned up a few times. This chain joins TRBV6-5 and TRBJ2-5; TRBD1 matches at 8 bases. V trimming: 4 bases; J trimming: 5 bases; junction bases outside the gene matches: 12. This CDR3 has 16 amino acids. Germline V gene data show CDR1 as MNHEY and CDR2 as SVGAGI. CDR3 amino acids: CASSCSNRGRGETQYF. CDR3 DNA: TGTGCCAGCAGTTGCTCTAACAGGGGGAGAGGGGAGACCCAGTACTTC.

This clonotype was counted at least ten times. This sequence joins TRBV6-5 and TRBJ1-1; D remains unclear. The CDR3 spans 13 residues. The V end was cut by 2 bases, the J end by 5 bases, with 9 bases between. Germline V gene lookup returns CDR1 MNHEY and CDR2 SVGAGI. CDR3 sequence: CASSYIRATEAFF. In DNA, the CDR3 is TGTGCCAGCAGTTACATAAGGGCAACTGAAGCTTTCTTT.

The chain joins TRBV6-5 to TRBJ2-7; the match to TRBD2 covers 12 bases. The CDR3 loop spans 16 amino acids. Germline CDR1 is MNHEY and CDR2 is SVGAGI. V lost 0 bases, J lost 5 bases, and 5 bases stayed unmatched. For the CDR3, the DNA is TGTGCCAGCAGTTACTCGAGACTAGCGGGAGTCAACGAGCAGTACTTC. Encoded protein: CASSYSRLAGVNEQYF.

This clonotype occurred many times. The chain uses TRBV7-8 and TRBJ1-1, with D possibly TRBD1 on 6 matching bases. V was clipped by 3 bases and J by 4 bases, with 15 bases between them. The germline V gene encodes CDR1 SGHVS and CDR2 FQNEAQ. The CDR3 extends over 15 amino acids. The CDR3 protein is CASSFEEGDRTEAFF. CDR3 in DNA: TGTGCCAGCAGCTTTGAGGAGGGGGATCGCACTGAAGCTTTCTTT.

At least ten counts were recorded for this clonotype. V gene TRBV12-3 or TRBV12-4 combines with J gene TRBJ2-2, with D tentatively TRBD2 (5 bases). This CDR3 is 15 amino acids long. The germline V and J ends were trimmed by 1 base and 6 bases, with 12 bases remaining between them. This CDR3 reads CASSLVRGRAGELFF. The CDR3 DNA reads TGTGCCAGCAGTTTAGTCCGGGGAAGGGCCGGGGAGCTGTTTTTT.

This chain uses TRBV20-1 with TRBJ2-7; D is unclear. The length of the CDR3 is 15 residues. Germline loops: CDR1 DFQATT, CDR2 SNEGSKA (reference sequence). V was pared by 1 base and J by 0 bases, with 13 bases between. In nucleotides, the CDR3 is TGCAGTGCTAGAGCGTGGTCCCCGAACTCCTACGAGCAGTACTTC. Protein sequence: CSARAWSPNSYEQYF.

This clonotype was counted many times. The rearrangement uses TRBV27 and TRBJ1-3; D call uncertain. The CDR3 has 16 amino acids. The germline gives CDR1 MNHEY, CDR2 SMNVEV (reference sequence). V was pared by 4 bases and J by 0 bases, with 13 bases between. The CDR3 region is CASSSLPQHSGNTIYF. CDR3 DNA: TGTGCCAGCAGTTCGCTACCACAACACTCTGGAAACACCATATATTTT.

This clonotype was seen many times. The V gene is TRBV12-3 or TRBV12-4, the J gene TRBJ2-2, with 7 bases matching TRBD1. The trim removed 5 bases at V and 0 bases at J, leaving 6 bases unmatched. CDR3 length equals 16 residues. The CDR3 coding sequence is TGTGCCAGCAGTCCCGGGACAGTCTCGAACACCGGGGAGCTGTTTTTT. Translating it yields CASSPGTVSNTGELFF.

This clonotype was seen ten or more times. The chain recombines TRBV20-1 with TRBJ1-2; 10 bases align to TRBD1. The germline gives CDR1 DFQATT, CDR2 SNEGSKA (reference sequence). The CDR3 is 15 amino acids. J was trimmed by 8 bases and V by 2 bases; bases with no gene match: 11. The CDR3: CSARPAGTGDNGYTF. CDR3 DNA sequence: TGCAGTGCTAGACCAGCCGGGACAGGGGACAACGGCTACACCTTC.

At least ten counts were recorded for this clonotype. V and J are TRBV28 and TRBJ2-5, with D possibly TRBD2 on 5 matching bases. Trimming stripped 3 bases from V and 2 bases from J, with 13 bases between. The length of the CDR3 is 15 residues. Germline CDR1 MDHEN, CDR2 SYDVKM. The chain's CDR3 is CASSFSGGSQETQYF. The CDR3 coding sequence is TGTGCCAGCAGTTTTTCTGGAGGCAGTCAAGAGACCCAGTACTTC.

This clonotype was observed at least ten times. The V gene is TRBV28, the J gene TRBJ1-5; unclear D gene. Looked up from germline, CDR1 is MDHEN and CDR2 is SYDVKM. The CDR3 extends over 14 amino acids. V dropped 5 bases and J dropped 0 bases, with 8 bases sitting between them. CDR3 bases: TGTGCCAGCAGTCCGGCCTATAGCAATCAGCCCCAGCATTTT. Protein product: CASSPAYSNQPQHF.

This clonotype was counted ten times or more. The V gene is TRBV24-1, the J gene TRBJ1-5; D not certain. With 3 bases removed from V and 5 bases from J, the gap between germline ends came to 19 bases. The CDR3 totals 17 residues. Germline values: CDR1 KGHDR, CDR2 SFDVKD. CDR3 sequence (DNA): TGTGCCACCAGTGATACCCGGACCTCCGAGACCCATCAGCCCCAGCATTTT. Residues: CATSDTRTSETHQPQHF.

This clonotype has at least ten counts. The chain employs TRBV5-6 and TRBJ1-5; D is undetermined. Trimming took 0 bases from V and 6 from J, leaving 13 bases between them. The CDR3 has 15 residues. Per the germline V gene, CDR1 is SGHDT and CDR2 is YYEEEE. CDR3 region: CASSLAGIGSQPQHF. The CDR3, as DNA: TGTGCCAGCAGCTTGGCTGGTATAGGGTCTCAGCCCCAGCATTTT.

The table lists this clonotype with many counts. The DNA of the CDR3 is TGCAGTTCCCGCCCAGTCATCCGGAACACTGAAGCTTTCTTT. Protein sequence: CSSRPVIRNTEAFF. This chain joins TRBV20-1 and TRBJ1-1, with D uncertain. Germline V gene data show CDR1 as DFQATT and CDR2 as SNEGSKA (reference sequence). The CDR3 has 14 amino acids. Deletions cut 8 bases from V and 1 base from J, with 17 bases between.

Regarding this clonotype: In this CDR3 the conserved last residue, phenylalanine or tryptophan, is missing, so a read error is likely. The chain uses TRBV4-1 and TRBJ1-1, with 9 bases that match TRBD1. The germline V gene has CDR1 MGHRA and CDR2 YSYEKL. J was trimmed by 1 base and V by 4 bases; bases with no gene match: 4. CDR3 length equals 15 residues. DNA for the CDR3: TGCGCCAGCAGCCGGACAGGGGAAGGGAACACTGAAGCTTTCCTT. It codes for CASSRTGEGNTEAFL.

This clonotype was observed many times. V gene TRBV5-1 combines with J gene TRBJ2-5; possibly TRBD1 for D (5 bases). Germline assignment: CDR1 SGHRS and CDR2 YFSETQ. The CDR3 extends over 13 amino acids. V shed 3 bases and J shed 5 bases, with 11 bases lying between them. The CDR3 nucleotides read TGCGCCAGCAGCTCGAGCGCAGGGGAGACCCAGTACTTC. Translation: CASSSSAGETQYF.

This clonotype showed up many times. The rearrangement links TRBV28 to TRBJ2-5; D perhaps matches TRBD1 (6 bases). Trimming shortened V by 7 bases and J by 7 bases, and 28 bases separated the two germline ends. The CDR3 is made up of 17 amino acids. Germline-derived CDR1 and CDR2 are MDHEN and SYDVKM. The DNA for the CDR3 is TGTGCCAGCACACATAATACCGGGACACAAGGGCGTAGGACCCAGTACTTC. It translates to CASTHNTGTQGRRTQYF.

This clonotype appeared a few times. The chain links TRBV6-5 to TRBJ2-5, with 7 bases aligning to TRBD1. V lost 2 bases and J lost 5; bases outside the gene matches: 5. In germline, CDR1 is MNHEY, CDR2 SVGAGI. This CDR3 has 14 amino acids. DNA for the CDR3: TGTGCCAGCAGTTACGTAGGGGGCGCGGAGACCCAGTACTTC. It encodes CASSYVGGAETQYF.

This clonotype was counted only a few times. The V and J genes are TRBV9 and TRBJ2-5; D call uncertain. V gave up 1 base and J gave up 5 bases, with 12 bases separating them. The CDR3 length is 14 residues. The germline V gene encodes CDR1 SGDLS and CDR2 YYNGEE. DNA of the CDR3: TGTGCCAGCAGCGTAACCCCCCAGCAGGAGACCCAGTACTTC. This sequence encodes CASSVTPQQETQYF.